These T cell receptor beta chains were read from a single sample in a study of cytomegalovirus exposure and HLA in healthy donors. The assay was immunoSEQ multiplex PCR, and TCRdb's table has in-frame clones only and misses some. This repertoire shows more than 90,000 clones, about 80% found once; its top ten account for around 4.1%. The sample comprised PBMCs. These receptors were taken from a man aged 35-49 years in good health and CMV-seronegative. Each CDR3 is given with its conserved first and last residue. The D gene is left open where the match is weak. Expanded clones get a size class; other rows say once, few or many, or leave the size out.

d_gene	abundance	v_gene	j_gene	CDR3aa	CDR3nt
-	once	TRBV7-2	TRBJ1-2	CASSLARGPNYGYTF	TGTGCCAGCAGCTTAGCCAGGGGACCTAACTATGGCTACACCTTC
-	few	TRBV4-1	TRBJ1-1	CASSHTGSPGTEAFF	TGCGCCAGCAGCCACACCGGGTCCCCGGGGACTGAAGCTTTCTTT
-	few	TRBV4-1	TRBJ1-3	CASSLGLDNSGNTIYF	TGCGCCAGCAGCCTCGGGTTGGACAACTCTGGAAACACCATATATTTT
TRBD1	once	TRBV7-9	TRBJ2-4	CASSHPDRLGIQYF	TGTGCCAGCAGCCATCCGGACAGGCTAGGCATTCAGTACTTC
TRBD1	once	TRBV10-3	TRBJ1-1	CAISATGGNTEAFF	TGTGCCATCAGTGCCACAGGGGGGAACACTGAAGCTTTCTTT
-	-	TRBV6-1	TRBJ2-7	CASSEARTATSYEQYF	TGTGCCAGCAGTGAAGCTAGGACAGCCACCTCCTACGAGCAGTACTTC
-	-	TRBV30	TRBJ1-3	CAWSLQGGNTIYF	TGTGCCTGGAGCCTACAGGGTGGAAACACCATATATTTT
-	-	TRBV19	TRBJ1-5	CASSIGSGDVNQPQHF	TGTGCCAGTAGTATTGGGTCAGGGGATGTCAATCAGCCCCAGCATTTT
-	-	TRBV19	TRBJ1-2	CASSIPPGSVGGYGYTF	TGTGCCAGTAGTATCCCTCCCGGGAGCGTCGGAGGGTATGGCTACACCTTC
TRBD1	-	TRBV4-1	TRBJ1-5	CASSQDDRGSQPQHF	TGCGCCAGCAGCCAAGACGACAGGGGAAGTCAGCCCCAGCATTTT
TRBD1	-	TRBV4-3	TRBJ2-3	CASSQGQGAQYF	TGCGCCAGCAGCCAAGGGCAGGGGGCGCAGTATTTT
-	-	TRBV12-5	TRBJ2-2	CASGRGLPGLGTGELFF	TGTGCTAGTGGGAGAGGGCTACCGGGGTTGGGCACCGGGGAGCTGTTTTTT
-	-	TRBV6-6	TRBJ1-2	CASRPTVSYGYTF	TGTGCCAGCAGACCAACGGTATCCTATGGCTACACCTTC
-	few	TRBV7-2	TRBJ2-3	CASSLASSDVLDTQYF	TGTGCCAGCAGCTTAGCATCTAGCGACGTCTTGGATACGCAGTATTTT
-	-	TRBV18	TRBJ2-1	CASSPGGRYNEQFF	TGTGCCAGCTCACCTGGCGGAAGGTACAATGAGCAGTTCTTC
-	-	TRBV7-9	TRBJ2-7	CASSLGRRFDEQYF	TGTGCCAGCAGCTTAGGACGGAGATTTGACGAGCAGTACTTC
-	-	TRBV21-1	TRBJ1-1	CASISLRGTEAFF	TGTGCCAGCATTTCCTTACGAGGAACTGAAGCTTTCTTT
-	-	TRBV28	TRBJ1-1	CASSLSTTVNTEAFF	TGTGCCAGCAGTTTGTCCACCACAGTGAACACTGAAGCTTTCTTT
-	-	TRBV7-7	TRBJ2-7	CASSRTPVGGEQYF	TGTGCCAGCAGCCGGACACCCGTCGGTGGCGAGCAGTACTTC
TRBD2	few	TRBV6-1	TRBJ2-2	CASSEIAGGGTGELFF	TGTGCCAGCAGTGAAATAGCGGGGGGGGGCACCGGGGAGCTGTTTTTT
TRBD1	-	TRBV4-3	TRBJ1-2	CAGSQVAGGYYGYTF	TGCGCCGGCAGCCAAGTGGCAGGGGGTTACTATGGCTATACCTTC
TRBD1	once	TRBV2	TRBJ1-6	CASGRTGVVGSPLHF	TGTGCCAGCGGACGAACAGGGGTCGTCGGTTCACCCCTCCACTTT
-	-	TRBV6-4	TRBJ1-2	CASSDFAAGDGYTF	TGTGCCAGCAGTGACTTTGCGGCGGGAGATGGCTACACCTTC
-	-	TRBV5-1	TRBJ1-1	CASSLTGTSNTEAFF	TGCGCCAGCAGCTTGACAGGAACCTCGAACACTGAAGCTTTCTTT
-	-	TRBV19	TRBJ1-2	CASSIMAGESYGYTF	TGTGCCAGTAGTATAATGGCAGGGGAGAGCTATGGCTACACCTTC
TRBD1	-	TRBV7-2	TRBJ1-6	CASSFGQGQYSPLHF	TGTGCCAGCAGCTTCGGACAGGGCCAGTATTCACCCCTCCACTTT
-	once	TRBV11-2	TRBJ1-2	CASSLDLRYGYTF	TGTGCCAGCAGCTTAGATCTTCGCTATGGCTACACCTTC
-	-	TRBV6-1	TRBJ1-1	CASSETPRLGGTEAFF	TGTGCCAGCAGTGAAACCCCTAGGCTGGGGGGCACTGAAGCTTTCTTT
TRBD1	-	TRBV5-1	TRBJ1-2	CASSLEGQIYGYTF	TGCGCCAGCAGCTTGGAGGGACAGATATATGGCTACACCTTC
TRBD1	once	TRBV7-9	TRBJ2-1	CAGRRQGAYNEQFF	TGTGCCGGAAGAAGGCAGGGGGCCTACAATGAGCAGTTCTTC
TRBD1	-	TRBV19	TRBJ1-5	CASSKGQGALSNQPQHF	TGTGCCAGTAGTAAGGGACAGGGGGCTCTAAGCAATCAGCCCCAGCATTTT
TRBD1	-	TRBV10-2	TRBJ1-5	CASTTGVGSNQPQHF	TGCGCCAGCACCACAGGGGTCGGAAGCAATCAGCCCCAGCATTTT
TRBD1	-	TRBV11-2	TRBJ1-1	CASSFNRGEAFF	TGTGCCAGCAGCTTCAACAGGGGTGAAGCTTTCTTT
-	-	TRBV14	TRBJ2-3	CASSQDQGQPFPPDTQYF	TGTGCCAGCAGCCAAGATCAGGGGCAGCCCTTCCCCCCAGATACGCAGTATTTT
TRBD1	-	TRBV29-1	TRBJ1-2	CSVEGQGASGYTF	TGCAGCGTTGAGGGACAGGGGGCATCTGGCTACACCTTC
-	-	TRBV2	TRBJ1-2	CASSGRAGKYYGYTF	TGTGCCAGCAGTGGCCGGGCGGGGAAGTACTATGGCTACACCTTC
TRBD1	once	TRBV15	TRBJ1-2	CATSRGDRNYGYTF	TGTGCCACCAGCAGAGGGGACAGGAACTATGGCTACACCTTC
TRBD1	-	TRBV9	TRBJ2-5	CASSVATRTGGETQYF	TGTGCCAGCAGCGTAGCTACTAGGACAGGGGGGGAGACCCAGTACTTC
-	-	TRBV6-1	TRBJ2-5	CATSRDNVETQYF	TGTGCCACCTCCCGGGACAATGTCGAAACCCAGTACTTC
-	few	TRBV19	TRBJ2-4	CASSPTGELAKNIQYF	TGTGCCAGTAGCCCGACAGGAGAGTTAGCCAAAAACATTCAGTACTTC
-	-	TRBV9	TRBJ2-3	CASSPRVQRDTDTQYF	TGTGCCAGCAGCCCTAGGGTTCAGAGGGACACAGATACGCAGTATTTT
-	-	TRBV5-6	TRBJ1-5	CASSLYGSNQPQHF	TGTGCCAGCAGCTTGTACGGTAGCAATCAGCCCCAGCATTTT
-	few	TRBV30	TRBJ2-7	CASSGTGDEQYF	TGTGCCTCTAGCGGGACAGGGGACGAGCAGTACTTC
-	-	TRBV19	TRBJ1-1	CASSDTGTGAEAFF	TGTGCCAGTAGCGACACCGGGACTGGGGCTGAAGCTTTCTTT
-	-	TRBV5-1	TRBJ1-1	CASSLVDSVTEAFF	TGCGCCAGCAGCTTGGTCGACAGCGTCACTGAAGCTTTCTTT
-	-	TRBV5-1	TRBJ2-5	CASSKTGTSQETQYF	TGCGCCAGCAGCAAGACCGGGACTTCACAAGAGACCCAGTACTTC
TRBD1	-	TRBV27	TRBJ2-5	CASSLRDRETQYF	TGTGCCAGCAGTTTACGGGACAGAGAGACCCAGTACTTC
TRBD1	-	TRBV6-1	TRBJ1-2	CASSEYTGGRLYGYTF	TGTGCCAGCAGTGAATACACAGGGGGTAGACTCTATGGCTACACCTTC
-	-	TRBV6-1	TRBJ1-2	CASSEVTGNYGYTF	TGTGCCAGCAGTGAAGTTACAGGGAACTATGGCTACACCTTC
TRBD2	-	TRBV4-2	TRBJ2-1	CASSQEPSGGALDNEQFF	TGTGCCAGCAGCCAAGAGCCGAGCGGGGGGGCCTTGGACAATGAGCAGTTCTTC
TRBD1	-	TRBV7-8	TRBJ1-1	CASSPRDRGEAFF	TGTGCCAGCAGCCCGCGAGACAGGGGCGAAGCTTTCTTT
-	-	TRBV4-2	TRBJ2-5	CASSQGRGGEGETQYF	TGTGCCAGCAGCCAAGGGAGAGGGGGGGAGGGAGAGACCCAGTACTTC